Each of the 24 T cell receptor beta chains below was sequenced from the same sample in a study of blood T cell repertoires in COVID-19. Sequencing used immunoSEQ multiplex PCR; TCRdb keeps in-frame clones, though not all of them. The sample carries about 240,000 clones, 80% to 90% recorded once. The sequenced material came from peripheral blood. The receptor set was obtained from a woman between 70 and 85 years old with acute or convalescent COVID-19.

The chain has TRBV7-8 and TRBJ2-1, with 12 bases matching TRBD2. Trimming removed 5 bases from V and 4 bases from J; junction bases left unmatched: 9. The CDR3 has 17 amino acids. Germline CDR1 and CDR2: SGHVS and FQNEAQ. The CDR3 region is CASSRRRLAGAYNEQFF. In nucleotides, the CDR3 is TGTGCCAGCAGCCGCAGACGACTAGCGGGGGCGTACAATGAGCAGTTCTTC.

The chain has TRBV7-2 and TRBJ2-7, with a possible D match to TRBD2 (5 bases). Germline V CDR1 and CDR2: SGHTA, FQGNSA. The CDR3 length is 13 residues. Trimming removed 3 bases at V and 7 bases at J, with 13 bases between. The CDR3, as DNA: TGTGCCAGCAGCTTCGGTCTAGCTTATGAGCAGTACTTC. This gives the protein CASSFGLAYEQYF.

This sequence joins TRBV7-2 and TRBJ2-1, with D maybe TRBD2 (6 bases). CDR1 SGHTA and CDR2 FQGNSA come from the germline V gene. Trimming left V 4 bases short and J 2 bases short, with 6 bases between. The CDR3 has 13 residues. CDR3 region: CASSSGAYNEQFF. The CDR3 DNA reads TGTGCCAGCAGCTCGGGAGCCTACAATGAGCAGTTCTTC.

The chain combines TRBV6-5 with TRBJ1-6; TRBD1 aligns across 7 bases. Germline CDR1 MNHEY, CDR2 SVGAGI. CDR3 length: 15 residues. V lost 6 bases to trimming and J lost 4 bases; unmatched junction nucleotides: 6. CDR3 coding DNA: TGTGCCAGCAGGCCTCCGGGACAGTATAATTCACCCCTCCACTTT. Translation gives CASRPPGQYNSPLHF.

This chain links TRBV5-4 with TRBJ1-2; 10 bases line up with TRBD1. The CDR3 is made up of 16 amino acids. Germline-derived CDR1 and CDR2 are SGHNT and YYREEE (reference sequence). The V gene end was trimmed by 3 bases and the J gene end by 2 bases; junction bases not matched to a gene: 7. The CDR3 DNA follows: TGTGCCAGCAGCTCGGGACAGGGGATGACGAACTATGGCTACACCTTC. It encodes CASSSGQGMTNYGYTF.

This chain joins TRBV7-2 and TRBJ1-3, with TRBD1 identical over 7 bases. CDR1 and CDR2 (germline): SGHTA, FQGNSA. CDR3 length equals 16 residues. V was clipped by 4 bases and J by 0 bases; unmatched bases: 6. The CDR3 DNA is TGTGCCAGCAGCTCCCATAGGGGGCCCTCTGGAAACACCATATATTTT. It codes for CASSSHRGPSGNTIYF.

This clone has only a few counts. The V call is TRBV6-2 or TRBV6-3, the J call TRBJ2-7; 7 positions agree with TRBD1. Germline V gene data show CDR1 as MNHEY and CDR2 as SVGEGT. CDR3 length: 15 amino acids. V shed 4 bases, J shed 3 bases, and the junction held 9 bases outside the gene matches. CDR3 sequence: CASSWTGRWSYEQYF. The DNA of the CDR3 is TGTGCCAGCAGTTGGACAGGACGGTGGAGCTACGAGCAGTACTTC.

The chain has TRBV7-2 and TRBJ1-5; tentative D call: TRBD1 (6 bases). Per germline, CDR1 SGHTA and CDR2 FQGNSA. The CDR3 contains 14 residues. Deletions cut 4 bases from V and 4 bases from J, with 11 bases between. The CDR3 loop is CASSSSGQNQPQHF. CDR3 DNA: TGTGCCAGCAGCTCGTCAGGACAGAATCAGCCCCAGCATTTT.

This chain links TRBV27 with TRBJ1-1, with 7 bases aligning to TRBD1. CDR3 length: 15 amino acids. The J segment lost 0 bases and the V segment lost 5 bases, leaving 6 bases of the junction unmatched. CDR1 MNHEY and CDR2 SMNVEV come from the germline V gene (reference sequence). The CDR3 spells CASSGYGTVNTEAFF. CDR3 in DNA: TGTGCCAGCAGTGGATACGGGACAGTGAACACTGAAGCTTTCTTT.

The rearrangement joins TRBV12-3 or TRBV12-4 to TRBJ2-5; D gene uncertain. Deletions cut 3 bases from V and 5 bases from J, with 4 bases between. This CDR3 has 11 residues. CDR3 sequence (DNA): TGTGCCAGCAGTTTTCAGGAGACCCAGTACTTC. This translates into CASSFQETQYF.

CDR3 sequence: CASSLQTGDYEQYF. The CDR3 nucleotides read TGTGCCAGCTCATTACAGACAGGGGACTACGAGCAGTACTTC. The V call is TRBV18, the J call TRBJ2-7, with 8 bases lining up with TRBD1. Germline trimming cut 5 bases from V and 3 bases from J; bases unmatched to any gene: 6. Germline V gene data show CDR1 as KGHSH and CDR2 as LQKENI. This CDR3 is built from 14 residues. Complete variable domain (other parts from reference TRBV18 and TRBJ2-7): NAGVMQNPRHLVRRRGQEARLRCSPMKGHSHVYWYRQLPEEGLKFMVYLQKENIIDESGMPKERFSAEFPKEGPSILRIQQVVRGDSAAYFCASSLQTGDYEQYFGPGTRLTVT.

Written as DNA, the CDR3 is TGCGCCAGCAGCTTGGGATTTCCGGACACTGAAGCTTTCTTT. Protein sequence: CASSLGFPDTEAFF. This sequence joins TRBV5-1 and TRBJ1-1; D is unclear. The CDR3 runs to 14 residues. The ends were cut back, 0 bases at V and 3 bases at J, with 9 bases in the middle. Germline V gives CDR1 SGHRS, CDR2 YFSETQ.

A remark on this clone: Other DNA variants within this sample encode the same CDR3. The CDR3 DNA is TGTGCCAGCTCGCCGACAGGGGCTAATTCACCCCTCCACTTT. Translation gives CASSPTGANSPLHF. The chain uses TRBV18 and TRBJ1-6; TRBD1 matches 8 bases. CDR1 KGHSH and CDR2 LQKENI come from the germline V gene. J lost 6 bases, V lost 6 bases, and 4 bases had no gene match. This CDR3 is built from 14 residues.

This chain links TRBV7-2 with TRBJ2-7, with 13 bases matching TRBD2. There are 17 residues in the CDR3. Germline CDR1 reads SGHTA; CDR2 reads FQGNSA. The ends lost 3 bases at V and 3 bases at J; junction bases unmatched: 8. The DNA of the CDR3 is TGTGCCAGCAGCTTTAGACTAGCGGGGGGATTCCGCTACGAGCAGTACTTC. It specifies CASSFRLAGGFRYEQYF.

This clone was recorded only once. This chain joins TRBV24-1 and TRBJ2-3, with TRBD1 matching 7 bases. V gave up 9 bases and J gave up 6 bases; unmatched junction bases: 8. This CDR3 has 13 residues. Germline-derived CDR1 and CDR2 are KGHDR and SFDVKD. The DNA for the CDR3 is TGTGCCACCGAGGGGACAGCAAAGGATACGCAGTATTTT. Its translation is CATEGTAKDTQYF.

This chain connects TRBV3-1 (or the pseudogene TRBV3-2) to TRBJ2-7, with D perhaps TRBD2 (5 bases). Per the germline V gene, CDR1 is LGHDT and CDR2 is YNNKEL (reference sequence). The CDR3 loop spans 14 amino acids. V lost 0 bases, J lost 6 bases, and 12 bases lay in between. In DNA, the CDR3 is TGTGCCAGCAGCCAAGACCCTTTACTAGGCGAGCAGTACTTC. It translates to CASSQDPLLGEQYF.

This sequence joins TRBV3-1 (or the pseudogene TRBV3-2) and TRBJ1-1, with D possibly being TRBD1 (5 bases). V was shortened by 1 base and J by 1 base, with 10 bases between the two germline ends. The germline CDR1 and CDR2 sequences are LGHDT and YNNKEL (reference sequence). The CDR3 length is 15 residues. The CDR3 spells CASSQVGQGNTEAFF. CDR3 sequence (DNA): TGTGCCAGCAGCCAAGTCGGGCAGGGGAACACTGAAGCTTTCTTT.

The chain uses TRBV7-2 and TRBJ2-7; TRBD1 matches at 9 bases. The V and J ends lost 5 bases and 0 bases, in that order; junction bases with no gene match: 8. Germline V gene sequence: CDR1 SGHTA, CDR2 FQGNSA. The CDR3 has 16 residues. CDR3 loop: CASSTQGARSSYEQYF. DNA for the CDR3: TGTGCCAGCAGCACACAGGGGGCGAGGAGCTCCTACGAGCAGTACTTC.

V usage is TRBV10-2 and J usage is TRBJ2-7; 8 bases fit TRBD1. The J segment lost 0 bases and the V segment lost 6 bases, leaving 10 bases of the junction unmatched. The CDR3 loop spans 16 amino acids. Germline V gives CDR1 WSHSY, CDR2 SAAADI. The CDR3 DNA is TGCGCCAGCAGCCAACGACAGGGGAGTGGCTCCTACGAGCAGTACTTC. It specifies CASSQRQGSGSYEQYF.

J is TRBJ1-4 and V is TRBV6-5, with a tentative D call TRBD1 (5 bases). Germline lookup yields CDR1 MNHEY and CDR2 SVGAGI. V was trimmed by 2 bases and J by 8 bases, leaving 15 bases between them. This CDR3 spans 15 amino acids. CDR3: CASSYDATGGEKLFF. CDR3 DNA: TGTGCCAGCAGTTACGACGCAACTGGGGGGGAAAAACTGTTTTTT.

The rearrangement links TRBV11-1 to TRBJ2-6, with unresolved D. Germline assignment: CDR1 SGHAT and CDR2 FQDESV (reference sequence). Between the trimmed V and J ends, which lost 5 bases and 1 base, there was a span of 9 bases. The CDR3 loop spans 15 amino acids. The CDR3 bases are TGTGCCAGCAGCACTCACAGATCTGGGGCCAACGTCCTGACTTTC. Translation: CASSTHRSGANVLTF.

This sequence joins TRBV27 and TRBJ1-2, with TRBD1 matching over 9 bases. The CDR3 sequence is 15 residues long. The junction had 13 bases not matched to a gene; V was cut back by 6 bases and J by 8 bases. Germline assignment: CDR1 MNHEY and CDR2 SMNVEV (reference sequence). The CDR3 DNA reads TGTGCCAGCAGCCAGCCGGGACAGGGATGGGAGGGCTACACCTTC. Its protein product is CASSQPGQGWEGYTF.

The V gene is TRBV6-2 or TRBV6-3, the J gene TRBJ2-7; possible D gene TRBD2, 6 bases. The V gene lost 5 bases and the J gene lost 0 bases, with 17 bases spanning the gap. The V gene's germline CDR1 is MNHEY and CDR2 SVGEGT. The CDR3 has 16 amino acids. The CDR3 bases are TGTGCCAGCAGTCGGCTTGGAGGGCCCAGCTCCTACGAGCAGTACTTC. Its protein is CASSRLGGPSSYEQYF.

J is TRBJ1-1 and V is TRBV9, with D perhaps TRBD1 (6 bases). Trimming pared 4 bases from V and 5 bases from J, leaving 12 bases between. The CDR3 is 13 amino acids. CDR1 and CDR2 (germline): SGDLS, YYNGEE. Written as DNA, the CDR3 is TGTGCCAGCAGCTTCCACAGGGATACTGAAGCTTTCTTT. Amino acids: CASSFHRDTEAFF.